The 8 T cell receptor beta chains below all came from one sample that was sequenced in a study of OX40 agonist ivuxolimab in advanced cancers. Clones were sequenced by immunoSEQ multiplex PCR, and TCRdb holds only the in-frame ones, with some missing. The sample has 71,000 or so clones, 93% seen once. The sample here was CD4+ or CD8+ T cells sorted from blood, taken in a trial of the OX40 agonist ivuxolimab. These receptors were obtained from an adult with an advanced solid tumor such as melanoma, head and neck, liver or kidney cancer.

The chain carries TRBV13 and TRBJ2-3; TRBD2 agrees at 8 bases. The CDR3 loop spans 15 amino acids. In germline, CDR1 is PRHDT, CDR2 FYEKMQ (reference sequence). Trimming took 4 bases from V and 3 from J; bases not matched to a gene: 6. CDR3 sequence (DNA): TGTGCCAGCAGCTCAGGGCGGGAGGCGACAGATACGCAGTATTTT. Translated: CASSSGREATDTQYF.

The chain recombines TRBV4-1 with TRBJ1-1, with D possibly TRBD1 on 5 matching bases. The germline gives CDR1 MGHRA, CDR2 YSYEKL. V lost 2 bases to trimming and J lost 2 bases, with 6 bases between them. The CDR3 length is 13 residues. CDR3 coding DNA: TGCGCCAGCAGCCAAAGGGGCAACACTGAAGCTTTCTTT. Protein product: CASSQRGNTEAFF.

The chain joins TRBV19 to TRBJ1-1, with a possible D match to TRBD1 (6 bases). Germline-derived CDR1 and CDR2 are LNHDA and SQIVND (reference sequence). Trimming cost V 6 bases and J 5 bases, with 13 bases left between them. This CDR3 has 13 residues. The CDR3 sequence is CASSPTGPTEAFF. CDR3 DNA sequence: TGTGCCAGTAGCCCCACAGGGCCGACTGAAGCTTTCTTT.

Only one count was recorded for this clone. V usage is TRBV9 and J usage is TRBJ2-2, with D possibly TRBD1 on 6 matching bases. CDR3 length: 14 amino acids. CDR1 and CDR2 (germline): SGDLS, YYNGEE. V lost 4 bases and J lost 5, with 12 bases in between. The CDR3 protein is CASSTSQGTGELFF. DNA for the CDR3: TGTGCCAGCAGCACCAGCCAGGGGACCGGGGAGCTGTTTTTT.

This clone was observed a handful of times. The genes are TRBV19 and TRBJ1-2, with D maybe TRBD1 (5 bases). Between the trimmed V and J ends, which lost 8 bases and 8 bases, there was a span of 24 bases. The CDR3 runs 15 residues. Germline-derived CDR1 and CDR2 are LNHDA and SQIVND (reference sequence). The CDR3 loop reads CASEPIPGRLGGYTF. The CDR3 DNA reads TGTGCCAGTGAGCCTATACCGGGACGCCTTGGAGGCTACACCTTC.

The rearrangement uses TRBV19 and TRBJ1-1, with D possibly matching TRBD1 (6 bases). V lost 5 bases, J lost 0 bases, and 13 bases lay in between. CDR3 length: 15 amino acids. CDR1 is LNHDA and CDR2 is SQIVND in the germline V gene (reference sequence). Written as DNA, the CDR3 is TGTGCCAGTAGTTCCGGACAGAGCATGAACACTGAAGCTTTCTTT. Amino acid sequence: CASSSGQSMNTEAFF.

This clone turned up a few times. The chain combines TRBV5-6 with TRBJ1-5, with 9 bases identical to TRBD1. The V gene end was trimmed by 1 base and the J gene end by 0 bases; junction bases not matched to a gene: 2. Germline V gene lookup returns CDR1 SGHDT and CDR2 YYEEEE. The CDR3 contains 16 residues. This CDR3 is CASSLWGQGSNQPQHF. The CDR3 bases are TGTGCCAGCAGCTTGTGGGGACAGGGTAGCAATCAGCCCCAGCATTTT.

The rearrangement links TRBV30 to TRBJ1-1; D gene uncertain. Between the trimmed V and J ends, which lost 5 bases and 5 bases, there was a span of 12 bases. The CDR3 totals 12 residues. Germline values: CDR1 GTSNPN, CDR2 SVGIG (reference sequence). CDR3 in DNA: TGTGCCTGGGCGGCGGGATGGACTGAAGCTTTCTTT. Translation gives CAWAAGWTEAFF.